A selection of T cell receptor beta chains follows, all from one sample in a study of T cell repertoires in cytomegalovirus infection. TCRdb re-derived calls from the reads in MiXCR, one entry per CDR3 protein. The profile shows about 350,000 distinct CDR3 sequences, nearly 35% of them singletons. Their antigens are not known. The specimen comprised cultured PBMCs, sampled from culture after CMV antigen stimulation. These receptors were obtained from a human donor in good health (CMV status not recorded). Some clones in this sample may be carry-over from other donors' samples. Each CDR3 is given with its conserved first and last residue. The D gene is left open where the match is weak. Clone size is given for some rows only: seen once, a few or many times, or a class if the clone is expanded.

TRBJ2-3 . TRBD2 TRBV20-1 TGCAGTGCTAGAAAGGGACTAGCCACAGATACGCAGTATTTT CSARKGLATDTQYF
TRBJ2-7 . TRBD2 TRBV6-4 TGTGCCAGCCTAGCGGGTTGTTCCTACGAGCAGTACTTC CASLAGCSYEQYF
TRBJ1-1 . . TRBV6-2/TRBV6-3 TGTGCCAGCAGTTTTGGACAGCGCACTGAAGCTTTCTTT CASSFGQRTEAFF
TRBJ1-6 . . TRBV7-2 TGTGCCAGCAGCCCCGCGGGGACGGGGAATTCACCCCTCCACTTT CASSPAGTGNSPLHF
TRBJ2-1 . TRBD1 TRBV4-3 TGCGCCAGCAGCCAAAGGGGGCGGGCCCCAGGCTACAATGAGCAGTTCTTC CASSQRGRAPGYNEQFF
TRBJ1-1 few TRBD1 TRBV18 TGTGCCAGCTCACCAGCGGGACAGTCCACAATGAACACTGAAGCTTTCTTT CASSPAGQSTMNTEAFF
TRBJ2-3 once . TRBV5-4 TGTGCCAGCAGCTTAGGGACACGTACAGCAGATACGCAGTATTTT CASSLGTRTADTQYF
TRBJ2-7 few . TRBV12-3/TRBV12-4 TGTGCCAGCAGTTACGACTACGGCGAGCAGTACTTC CASSYDYGEQYF
TRBJ2-1 . . TRBV19 TGTGCCAGTCAAGGGGCTTACAATGAGCAGTTCTTC CASQGAYNEQFF
TRBJ2-5 . TRBD2 TRBV6-6 TGTGCCAGCAGTTACTCCCGACTAGCGGGAAGGGAGACCCAGTACTTC CASSYSRLAGRETQYF
TRBJ1-6 . TRBD1 TRBV11-3 TGTGCCAGCAGCTTAGTCGGGACAGGGGGTATTTCACCCCTCCACTTT CASSLVGTGGISPLHF
TRBJ2-3 few TRBD1 TRBV24-1 TGTGCCACCAGTGCCCGGACAGGGTGGATAGATACGCAGTATTTT CATSARTGWIDTQYF
TRBJ1-6 . . TRBV4-1 TGCGCCAGCAGCCAAGATTGGGGCCTGAGCTCCTATAATTCACCCCTCCACTTT CASSQDWGLSSYNSPLHF
TRBJ1-2 . . TRBV5-4 TGTGCCAGCACCCCCGGGAGACAGCCTAACTATGGCTACACCTTC CASTPGRQPNYGYTF
TRBJ2-5 . . TRBV6-2/TRBV6-3 TGTGCCAGCAGCCCCAGACAAGCACAAGAGACCCAGTACTTC CASSPRQAQETQYF
TRBJ1-3 many . TRBV7-2 TGTGCCAGCAGCTTAACCTCAGGGCGCGGAAACACCATATATTTT CASSLTSGRGNTIYF
TRBJ2-1 few TRBD2 TRBV19 TGTGCCAGTAGTTCCGGACTAGCGGGAGACGGTGACAATGAGCAGTTCTTC CASSSGLAGDGDNEQFF
TRBJ2-1 few . TRBV7-2 TGTGCCAGCAGCTTAGAAGTGAAGGCGCAGTTCTTC CASSLEVKAQFF
TRBJ2-5 many TRBD1 TRBV7-2 TGTGCCAGCAGCACGGGACAGCCGGGGCAAGAGACCCAGTACTTC CASSTGQPGQETQYF
TRBJ2-1 once . TRBV7-2 TGTGCCAGCAGCCGCTCGGGGCTACCATACAATGAGCAGTTCTTC CASSRSGLPYNEQFF
TRBJ1-4 . TRBD1 TRBV7-1 TGTGCCAGCAGCCCCGGACAGGCTGCAACTAATGAAAAACTGTTTTTT CASSPGQAATNEKLFF
TRBJ2-1 few . TRBV28 TGTGCCAGCAGTCTATCAGGGTATGAGCAGTTCTTC CASSLSGYEQFF
TRBJ2-1 . TRBD2 TRBV29-1 TGCAGCGCTGGGACTAGCGGGATGGCTGAGCAGTTCTTC CSAGTSGMAEQFF
TRBJ1-5 few . TRBV6-2/TRBV6-3 TGTGCCAGCAGTTACTCTTTGATTCAGCCCCAGCATTTT CASSYSLIQPQHF
TRBJ2-5 few TRBD1 TRBV7-6 TGTGCCAGCAGCGTATACACAGGGGGCCGCCAAGAGACCCAGTACTTC CASSVYTGGRQETQYF